This T cell receptor (beta chain) was sequenced for a study of T-cell memory formation after mild COVID-19. One entry per CDR3 protein results from TCRdb running MiXCR on the 5' RACE reads. The table lists about 500,000 distinct CDR3 sequences, around 20% of them singletons. Between the trimmed V and J ends, which lost 8 bases and 0 bases, there was a span of 14 bases. CDR3 length: 15 residues. Germline values: CDR1 LNHNV, CDR2 YYDKDF (reference sequence). This clonotype was observed many times. This chain links TRBV15 with TRBJ2-1; the D gene is possibly TRBD2 (5 bases). The sequence derives from an adult woman who had mild COVID-19 (a few samples of this study predate the infection). Cell type and time point are not known. The sequencing input was PBMCs or a T cell subset sorted from them (not recorded which). DNA of the CDR3: TGTGCCACCGGTGCCGGGATTTACTCCTACAATGAGCAGTTCTTC. The encoded protein is CATGAGIYSYNEQFF.